This is a list of T cell receptor beta chains from one sample in a study of T cells in Graves' hyperthyroidism and ophthalmopathy. Each CDR3 protein is one row after TCRdb ran MiXCR on the multiplex PCR reads. The table has roughly 570,000 distinct CDR3 sequences, about 45% seen once. Material: peripheral blood or thyroid tissue (not recorded which). These receptors were collected from a woman aged 18-29 years with Graves' hyperthyroidism. The CDR3 runs from the conserved cysteine through the conserved F or W. D genes are given only for firm matches. Clone size appears in some rows only: once, few, many, or a class for an expanded clone.

D	V	size	J	DNA	CDR3
NA	TRBV6-2/TRBV6-3	many	TRBJ2-2	TGTGCCAGCAGTGTAGGGGAGGTCGGGGAGCTGTTTTTT	CASSVGEVGELFF
NA	TRBV7-9	many	TRBJ1-1	TGTGCCAGCGCCCTTGGGGGTACAAACACTGAAGCTTTCTTT	CASALGGTNTEAFF
NA	TRBV27	NA	TRBJ2-1	TGTGCCAGCAGTTTAGAGGCTAGTCTCTACAATGAGCAGTTCTTC	CASSLEASLYNEQFF
NA	TRBV13	many	TRBJ2-6	TGTGCCAGCAGCTTAGTACACGACAGGAGCTTCTCTGGGGCCAACGTCCTGACTTTC	CASSLVHDRSFSGANVLTF
NA	TRBV6-5	many	TRBJ2-5	TGTGCCAGCAGGCTAAGCAGGGCGGAGACCCAGTACTTC	CASRLSRAETQYF
NA	TRBV7-8	NA	TRBJ2-3	TGTGCCAGCAGCCAATTTCACGGGAACGCAGATACGCAGTATTTT	CASSQFHGNADTQYF
NA	TRBV25-1	NA	TRBJ1-1	TGTGCCAGCAGTGATCGGTCCACTGAAGCTTCCTTT	CASSDRSTEASF
NA	TRBV15	NA	TRBJ1-1	TGTGCCACCAGCAGTGCTAATTCAGGGTCTAGTGAAGCTTTCTTT	CATSSANSGSSEAFF
NA	TRBV7-9	NA	TRBJ2-7	TGTGCCAGCAGCAGGGGGGCTTGGGAGCAGTACTTC	CASSRGAWEQYF
NA	TRBV5-1	NA	TRBJ1-5	TGCGCCAGCAGCTTCACAGGACCGTATAGCAATCAGCCCCAGCATTTT	CASSFTGPYSNQPQHF
TRBD1	TRBV7-9	many	TRBJ1-2	TGTGCCAGCAGCGCTACGGCCTCCGGGACAGGATTCTATGGCTACACCTTC	CASSATASGTGFYGYTF
TRBD2	TRBV7-8	many	TRBJ2-5	TGTGCCAGCAGCAAGAGACTAGCGGGAGCCCTGTACCAAGAGACCCAGTACTTC	CASSKRLAGALYQETQYF
TRBD1	TRBV20-1	many	TRBJ1-4	TGCAGTGCTGAACCGGGACAGGGTAATGAAAAACTGTTTTTT	CSAEPGQGNEKLFF
NA	TRBV29-1	few	TRBJ2-1	TGCAGCGTTGAGCTCGAGGGTGAGCAGTTCTTC	CSVELEGEQFF
NA	TRBV29-1	once	TRBJ1-4	TGCAGCGTTGATCAGGGTATGAACACTGAAAAACTGTTTTTT	CSVDQGMNTEKLFF
TRBD1	TRBV12-3/TRBV12-4	NA	TRBJ1-2	TGTGCCAGCTTGGACAGGCAGGGTGACGGCTACACCTTC	CASLDRQGDGYTF
NA	TRBV7-9	once	TRBJ2-3	TGTGCCAGCAGCCCTAGGATCGGCACAGATACGCAGTATTTT	CASSPRIGTDTQYF
TRBD1	TRBV7-9	few	TRBJ2-7	TGTGCCAGCAGCCCTCCCTCCAGAGACAGGGGGGACGAGCAGTACTTC	CASSPPSRDRGDEQYF
NA	TRBV9	few	TRBJ2-7	TGTGCCAGCAGCGTAGCTTGGAATAAACCCTACGAGCAGTACTTC	CASSVAWNKPYEQYF
NA	TRBV30	NA	TRBJ1-1	TGTGCCTGGAGCGTTGGGGGGGGCGACACTGAAGCTTTCTTT	CAWSVGGGDTEAFF
TRBD2	TRBV20-1	few	TRBJ2-1	TGCAGTGCTCCCCCTGCGGGAGCAGCGCCCAATGAGCAGTTCTTC	CSAPPAGAAPNEQFF
NA	TRBV2	few	TRBJ2-1	TGTGCCAGCAGTGAATCCAGGGATAGCTCCTACAATGAGCAGTTCTTC	CASSESRDSSYNEQFF
TRBD2	TRBV9	many	TRBJ2-2	TGTGCCAGCAGCGCTGGACTGGTAGGGACTAGCGTTTACGGCGGGGAGCTGTTTTTT	CASSAGLVGTSVYGGELFF
TRBD1	TRBV29-1	NA	TRBJ2-5	TGCAGCGTTGAGACAGGGGCATGGGAGACCCAGTACTTC	CSVETGAWETQYF
TRBD2	TRBV6-2/TRBV6-3	few	TRBJ2-7	TGTGCCAGCACCCGGGAGGGATGGGGACAAGCCTACGAGCAGTACTTC	CASTREGWGQAYEQYF
NA	TRBV11-1	NA	TRBJ1-1	TGTGCCAGCAGATCCGACACTGAAGCTTTCTTT	CASRSDTEAFF
NA	TRBV3-1	many	TRBJ2-5	TGTGCCAGCAGCCAACTTCAAGAGACCCAGTACTTC	CASSQLQETQYF
NA	TRBV5-8	many	TRBJ2-6	TGTGCCAGCAGCTCAAGGACCCTAGGGCCCAACGTCCTGACTTTC	CASSSRTLGPNVLTF
TRBD2	TRBV10-3	NA	TRBJ2-1	TGTGCCATCGATCGAACAGCTGGGGCTAGCGGACGCTCCTACAATGAGCAGTTCTTC	CAIDRTAGASGRSYNEQFF
TRBD1	TRBV2	many	TRBJ1-6	TGTGCCAGCAGTGAACGGACAGGTTCTAATTCACCCCTCCACTTT	CASSERTGSNSPLHF
TRBD1	TRBV12-3/TRBV12-4	many	TRBJ2-5	TGTGCCAGCAGTTCCAACAGGGACAGGGGAGAGACCCAGTACTTC	CASSSNRDRGETQYF
NA	TRBV19	many	TRBJ1-5	TGTGCCAGTACCTCGTTTAACCGTGGCCAGCCCCAGCATTTT	CASTSFNRGQPQHF
NA	TRBV7-8	once	TRBJ1-1	TGTGCCAGCAGCTCCGGACACTGGAACACTGAAGCTTTCTTT	CASSSGHWNTEAFF
TRBD1	TRBV19	many	TRBJ1-5	TGTGCCAGTACGGACAGGGCTTACCTGAAGGGGTTTCAGCCCCAGCATTTT	CASTDRAYLKGFQPQHF
NA	TRBV2	NA	TRBJ1-2	TGTGCCAGCAGGGGTAGCGGGGTATACACCTTC	CASRGSGVYTF
NA	TRBV7-7	many	TRBJ2-7	TGTGCCAGCAGCTTAGTCTCAGGCGGGGCGCAGTACTTC	CASSLVSGGAQYF
TRBD2	TRBV27	many	TRBJ2-2	TGTGCCAGCAGTCCCTCTAGCGGTTCGCTGTTTTTT	CASSPSSGSLFF
NA	TRBV7-2	NA	TRBJ2-7	TGTGCCAGCAGAGGGTTTACTGAGCAGTACTTC	CASRGFTEQYF
NA	TRBV6-6	NA	TRBJ2-7	TGTGCCAGCAGTTACTTGGAGTGGGAGCAGTACTTC	CASSYLEWEQYF
TRBD2	TRBV12-3/TRBV12-4	many	TRBJ2-7	TGTGCCAGCAGGCCTAGCGGGGGGACCTACGAGCAGTACTTC	CASRPSGGTYEQYF
TRBD2	TRBV29-1	NA	TRBJ2-7	TGCAGCTTTTGTCTAGCGGGAGACTCCTACGAGCAGTACTTC	CSFCLAGDSYEQYF
TRBD1	TRBV2	NA	TRBJ2-5	TGTGCCAGCAGTTTATCAACAGGGGGAGAGACCCGGTACTTC	CASSLSTGGETRYF
NA	TRBV20-1	NA	TRBJ2-5	TGCAGTGCTAGAGGAGGCTCCCCAACCGAATCTTATCAAGAGACCCAGTACTTC	CSARGGSPTESYQETQYF
NA	TRBV29-1	NA	TRBJ1-1	TGCAGCTCACCAATGCCGGGGTTCGACACTGAAGCTTTCTTT	CSSPMPGFDTEAFF
NA	TRBV29-1	NA	TRBJ1-1	TGCAGCAGTGAACGGACAGTCTGGAACACTGAAGCTTTCTTT	CSSERTVWNTEAFF
NA	TRBV29-1	NA	TRBJ2-5	TGCAGCCATGATGGACACCTTCGGGAGACCCAGTACTTC	CSHDGHLRETQYF
NA	TRBV20-1	NA	TRBJ2-2	TGCAGTGCTAGAGATGCCCTAGCGGGACAGGGCGGGGAGCTGTTTTTT	CSARDALAGQGGELFF
NA	TRBV7-9	NA	TRBJ2-5	TGTGCCAGCAGTCCAACAGAGACCCAGTACTTC	CASSPTETQYF
NA	TRBV6-1	NA	TRBJ2-5	TGTGCCAGCAGGCGGCTTCAAGAGACCCAGTACTTC	CASRRLQETQYF
TRBD1	TRBV7-8	many	TRBJ2-2	TGTGCCAGCAGCTTAGCGCAGGGGGCTACCGGGGAGCTGTTTTTT	CASSLAQGATGELFF
TRBD1	TRBV7-2	many	TRBJ2-7	TGTGCCAGCAGCCCGGGGACAGGGGGCGAGCAGTACTTC	CASSPGTGGEQYF
TRBD1	TRBV5-5	many	TRBJ2-7	TGTGCCAGCAGCCTGACAGGGGCTCTCGAGCAGTACTTC	CASSLTGALEQYF
NA	TRBV7-9	NA	TRBJ1-6	TGTGCCAGCAGACGGGACGCAGAAGTTGGTTCACCCCTCCACTTT	CASRRDAEVGSPLHF
NA	TRBV2	few	TRBJ2-3	TGTGCCAGCAGATTCGAACGGGCGTTGGCAGATACGCAGTATTTT	CASRFERALADTQYF
NA	TRBV4-1	few	TRBJ1-2	TGCGCCAGCAGCCAAGATATCACCCCTTACTATGGCTACACCTTC	CASSQDITPYYGYTF